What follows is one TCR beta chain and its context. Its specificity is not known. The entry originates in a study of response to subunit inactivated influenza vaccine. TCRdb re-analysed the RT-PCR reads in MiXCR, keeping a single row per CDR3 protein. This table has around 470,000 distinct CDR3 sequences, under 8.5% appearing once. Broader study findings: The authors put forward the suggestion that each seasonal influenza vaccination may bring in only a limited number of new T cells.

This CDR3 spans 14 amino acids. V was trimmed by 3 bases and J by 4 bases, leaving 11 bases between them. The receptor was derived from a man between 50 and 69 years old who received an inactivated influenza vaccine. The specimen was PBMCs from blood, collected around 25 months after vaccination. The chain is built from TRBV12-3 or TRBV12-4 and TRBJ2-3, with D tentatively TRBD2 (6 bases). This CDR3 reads CASSFRAGSDTQYF. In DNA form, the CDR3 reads TGTGCCAGCAGTTTTCGAGCGGGCTCAGATACGCAGTATTTT.